This T cell receptor beta chain comes out of a study of blood T cell repertoires in COVID-19. Overall study context: T cells, B-cell-depleted T cells, or PBMCs supplied cDNA or gDNA.

Germline V gene lookup returns CDR1 LGHDT and CDR2 YNNKEL (reference sequence). The ends were cut back, 4 bases at V and 1 base at J, with 13 bases in the middle. This CDR3 has 15 residues. The protocol was immunoSEQ multiplex PCR, while the TCRdb copy is restricted to in-frame clones and leaves out a portion. The data contain more than 300,000 clones, 90% to 95% of them seen just once; the ten biggest clones take up more than 3%. The specimen was peripheral blood. The sequence came from a woman between 18 and 30 years old who had recovered from COVID-19. The J gene is TRBJ1-1, the V gene TRBV3-1 (or the pseudogene TRBV3-2); TRBD1 might be the D (6 bases). CDR3 protein: CASSPPQGWNTEAFF. The CDR3 DNA sequence: TGTGCCAGCAGCCCACCACAGGGCTGGAACACTGAAGCTTTCTTT.